Shown below are 16 T cell receptor beta chains from a single sample sequenced in a study of T cell responses to AZD1222 COVID-19 vaccine. Produced via immunoSEQ multiplex PCR; TCRdb's table is partial and in-frame only. The sample has tens of thousands of clones; 90% to 95% are singletons. This sample comprised peripheral blood, obtained on day 0 of AZD1222 vaccination. Receptors originate from an adult in good health.

The chain combines TRBV5-1 with TRBJ2-7; tentative D call: TRBD2 (5 bases). Per the germline V gene, CDR1 is SGHRS and CDR2 is YFSETQ. Between the trimmed V and J ends, which lost 1 base and 5 bases, there was a span of 16 bases. This CDR3 is 15 amino acids long. CDR3 bases: TGCGCCAGCAGCTTGTTCCTTGGCTCGGAGGACGAGCAGTACTTC. Translating gives CASSLFLGSEDEQYF.

The CDR3 reads CASSHYSYNEQFF. CDR3 DNA sequence: TGCGCCAGCAGTCACTACAGCTACAATGAGCAGTTCTTC. J is TRBJ2-1 and V is TRBV23-1; no definite D call. TRBV23-1 is an ORF; its function is uncertain. Trimming stripped 3 bases from V and 3 bases from J, with 6 bases between. The CDR3 spans 13 residues.

The rearrangement uses TRBV3-1 (or the pseudogene TRBV3-2) and TRBJ2-7; D remains unclear. This CDR3 is built from 11 residues. Germline V gene data show CDR1 as LGHDT and CDR2 as YNNKEL (reference sequence). Trimming stripped 4 bases from V and 1 base from J, with 2 bases between. This CDR3 is CASSPSYEQYF. CDR3 nucleotides: TGTGCCAGCAGCCCATCCTACGAGCAGTACTTC.

The chain combines TRBV6-1 with TRBJ1-1; 11 bases match TRBD1. V shed 0 bases, J shed 4 bases, and the junction held 7 bases outside the gene matches. CDR1 and CDR2 from the germline V gene are MNHNS and SASEGT. CDR3 length equals 17 residues. CDR3 sequence reads: CASSEAGQGALSTEAFF. The CDR3 nucleotides read TGTGCCAGCAGTGAAGCCGGACAGGGGGCTCTGAGCACTGAAGCTTTCTTT.

The rearrangement uses TRBV4-2 and TRBJ1-2; 10 bases fit TRBD1. Germline lookup yields CDR1 LGHNA and CDR2 YNFKEQ. CDR3 size: 15 residues. V trimming: 4 bases; J trimming: 7 bases; junction bases outside the gene matches: 9. The CDR3 coding sequence is TGTGCCAGCAGCCGGGCTGGGGACAGGGGCAGTGGCTACACCTTC. Amino acid sequence: CASSRAGDRGSGYTF.

This chain uses TRBV19 with TRBJ2-1, with TRBD2 matching 7 bases. Losses at the gene ends were 6 bases for V and 3 bases for J; bases not matched to a gene: 5. Germline assignment: CDR1 LNHDA and CDR2 SQIVND (reference sequence). The CDR3 totals 14 residues. For the CDR3, the DNA is TGTGCCAGTAGGAATATAGCGGGCTACAATGAGCAGTTCTTC. This encodes CASRNIAGYNEQFF.

J is TRBJ2-2 and V is TRBV5-4; 7 bases agree with TRBD1. V shed 4 bases and J 6 bases; nucleotides not matched to a gene: 12. The germline V gene has CDR1 SGHNT and CDR2 YYREEE (reference sequence). This CDR3 region has 16 residues. Here the CDR3 reads CASSTPTTGQAGELFF. In DNA form, the CDR3 reads TGTGCCAGCAGCACACCGACGACAGGGCAGGCCGGGGAGCTGTTTTTT.

V is TRBV11-3 and J is TRBJ2-1; 7 bases fit TRBD2. V gave up 0 bases and J gave up 1 base; unmatched junction bases: 6. CDR3 length: 17 amino acids. The germline V gene has CDR1 SGHNT and CDR2 YENEEA. DNA of the CDR3: TGTGCCAGCAGCTTAGATCGGGTTAGCGGGTCCTACAATGAGCAGTTCTTC. Translating gives CASSLDRVSGSYNEQFF.

V is TRBV28 and J is TRBJ1-2, with 8 bases fitting TRBD1. The junction had 24 bases not matched to a gene; V was cut back by 8 bases and J by 7 bases. Germline V gene data show CDR1 as MDHEN and CDR2 as SYDVKM. The CDR3 is 18 amino acids. CDR3 in amino acids: CASEPSMIRPGGVSGYTF. The CDR3 DNA sequence: TGTGCCAGCGAGCCTTCTATGATCAGGCCAGGGGGCGTGAGTGGCTACACCTTC.

J is TRBJ2-2 and V is TRBV7-6; D may be TRBD1 (5 bases). The length of the CDR3 is 16 residues. From germline, CDR1 is SGHVS and CDR2 FNYEAQ. V was shortened by 5 bases and J by 5 bases, with 18 bases between the two germline ends. CDR3 amino acids: CASSNMWRRGTGELFF. The CDR3 DNA sequence: TGTGCCAGCAGCAACATGTGGCGAAGGGGAACCGGGGAGCTGTTTTTT.

This chain links TRBV28 with TRBJ2-7, with D tentatively TRBD1 or TRBD2 (5 bases each). Germline values: CDR1 MDHEN, CDR2 SYDVKM. The CDR3 has 12 amino acids. Trimming left V 8 bases short and J 1 base short, with 9 bases between. The CDR3 nucleotides read TGTGCCAGCGGGGGTACTTCCTACGAGCAGTACTTC. Protein: CASGGTSYEQYF.

V and J are TRBV6-1 and TRBJ2-7, with TRBD2 matching over 14 bases. The V and J ends lost 2 bases and 3 bases, in that order; junction bases with no gene match: 9. The V gene's germline CDR1 is MNHNS and CDR2 SASEGT. The CDR3 totals 18 residues. The DNA of the CDR3 is TGTGCCAGCAGTGAATTGGGGTATGGGACTAGCGGGAGCTACGAGCAGTACTTC. Amino acids: CASSELGYGTSGSYEQYF.

V usage is TRBV6-2 or TRBV6-3 and J usage is TRBJ2-5; 10 nucleotides line up with TRBD2. The CDR3 sequence is 16 residues long. From germline, CDR1 is MNHEY and CDR2 SVGEGT. With 6 bases clipped from V and 5 bases from J, the junction kept 12 bases outside the gene matches. In nucleotides, the CDR3 is TGTGCCAGCAGCGGAGTTCTAGCGGGAGTATGGGAGACCCAGTACTTC. Its protein product is CASSGVLAGVWETQYF.

As regards this clone: The junction shows a germline mismatch at one end, possibly a read error. The rearrangement joins TRBV2 to TRBJ2-1; D is ambiguous. The CDR3 has 12 residues. CDR1 is SNHLY, CDR2 FYNNEI, per germline. CDR3 DNA: TGTGCCAGCAGTGATGGGCAGTCCTCCCGGGTCTTC. It codes for CASSDGQSSRVF.

The CDR3 DNA is TGTGCCAGCAGCCAAGTTTTAGGAGGGTATAATAATTCACCCCTCCACTTT. The encoded protein is CASSQVLGGYNNSPLHF. The genes are TRBV4-2 and TRBJ1-6; no firm D call. Germline V gene lookup returns CDR1 LGHNA and CDR2 YNFKEQ. The CDR3 covers 17 residues. V dropped 1 base and J dropped 5 bases, with 15 bases sitting between them.

The CDR3 nucleotides are TGTGCCAGCAGCCGAGACAGTTACAATGAGCAGTTCTTC. Protein product: CASSRDSYNEQFF. The chain links TRBV3-1 (or the pseudogene TRBV3-2) to TRBJ2-1, with a possible D match to TRBD1 (5 bases). This CDR3 comprises 13 residues. V lost 4 bases, J lost 4 bases, and 8 bases lay in between. Germline assignment: CDR1 LGHDT and CDR2 YNNKEL (reference sequence).